This T cell receptor delta chain emerged from a study of γδ T cells in repeated Plasmodium falciparum infection. This clone has a handful of counts. A far larger clone is off by one base, so a read error is likely. Other DNA sequences within the sample encode an identical CDR3. There are 15 residues in the CDR3. The germline gives CDR1 GEAIGNYY, CDR2 EKD. V lost 3 bases to trimming and J lost 2 bases; unmatched junction nucleotides: 6. Bulk repertoires came from Vgamma9/Vdelta2+ or Vdelta2-negative gammadelta T cells flow-sorted from PBMC. With CATT, TCRdb re-called clones from the multiplex PCR reads. The data hold 70,000 to 95,000 delta-chain clones, with roughly 1.4% observed a single time.

The chain uses TRDV2 and TRDJ1, with 9 bases that match TRDD3. Since TCRdb gives no J gene, matching the DNA to germline was used here to assign it. The sequence came from a pool of human donors (malaria-infected and uninfected, not separated). The specimen was gamma-delta T cells from blood. This chain's CDR3 is CACDRLLGETDKLIF. CDR3 sequence (DNA): TGTGCCTGTGACCGACTACTGGGGGAAACCGATAAACTCATCTTT.